Below, 10 T cell receptor beta chains from the same sample are listed, as sequenced in a study of blood T cell repertoires in COVID-19. Repertoires were generated with immunoSEQ multiplex PCR, while TCRdb's copy carries only in-frame clones and drops some. Here the sample spans around 300,000 clones, roughly 90% being singletons. The sample consisted of PBMCs or T cells enriched from blood (not recorded which). These receptors came from a woman aged 55-70 years who had recovered from COVID-19.

The chain recombines TRBV30 with TRBJ2-1, with a weak D call TRBD2 (5 bases). The CDR3 totals 14 residues. Trimming removed 5 bases at V and 6 bases at J, with 17 bases between. Per germline, CDR1 GTSNPN and CDR2 SVGIG (reference sequence). The CDR3 loop is CAWVPLREFNEQFF. In DNA form, the CDR3 reads TGTGCCTGGGTGCCGCTCCGGGAATTCAATGAGCAGTTCTTC.

The rearrangement uses TRBV7-9 and TRBJ2-7; TRBD2 agrees at 12 bases. CDR1 is SEHNR, CDR2 FQNEAQ, per germline (reference sequence). The CDR3 sequence is 15 residues long. The V and J ends lost 5 bases and 9 bases, in that order; junction bases with no gene match: 11. The CDR3 loop is CASSQGTSGLGGQYF. The CDR3 DNA sequence: TGTGCCAGCAGCCAGGGGACTAGCGGGCTGGGGGGGCAGTACTTC.

CDR3 amino acids: CASSRVDRTGNTIYF. In DNA, the CDR3 is TGTGCCAGCAGCCGGGTAGACAGAACTGGAAACACCATATATTTT. The chain combines TRBV5-6 with TRBJ1-3; a weak D match, TRBD1 (5 bases). Per the germline V gene, CDR1 is SGHDT and CDR2 is YYEEEE. The CDR3 loop spans 15 amino acids. Trimming removed 4 bases at V and 2 bases at J, with 13 bases between.

The sample holds one count of this clone. This chain links TRBV2 with TRBJ1-4, with 7 positions matching TRBD1. The CDR3 runs to 16 residues. CDR1 is SNHLY and CDR2 is FYNNEI in the germline V gene. Losses at the gene ends were 6 bases for V and 7 bases for J; bases not matched to a gene: 14. CDR3 region: CASSLFLGGSGEKLFF. The DNA for the CDR3 is TGTGCCAGCAGCCTATTTTTAGGGGGCTCCGGTGAAAAACTGTTTTTT.

Note on this clone: At one end, the junction sequence differs from germline, possibly due to a read error. This chain connects TRBV6-1 to TRBJ1-1; 7 bases fit TRBD1. The CDR3 is 13 residues long. Germline V gives CDR1 MNHNS, CDR2 SASEGT. In nucleotides, the CDR3 is TGTGCCAGCGGTGACAGGGCGGACACTGAAGCTTTCTTT. This sequence encodes CASGDRADTEAFF.

The chain recombines TRBV6-1 with TRBJ2-7; D unclear. CDR1 and CDR2 (germline): MNHNS, SASEGT. The length of the CDR3 is 13 residues. Trimming took off 1 base at V and 2 bases at J, with 6 bases between the two ends. The CDR3 region has the DNA TGTGCCAGCAGTGAAGGCCGAGCCTACGAGCAGTACTTC. Protein product: CASSEGRAYEQYF.

The J gene is TRBJ2-7, the V gene TRBV24-1, with D possibly being TRBD2 (6 bases). Germline-derived CDR1 and CDR2 are KGHDR and SFDVKD. Trimming left V 4 bases short and J 5 bases short, with 17 bases between. The CDR3 has 15 residues. For the CDR3, the DNA is TGTGCCACCAGTGACCCGGGACTCTCTCCCGACGAGCAGTACTTC. This sequence encodes CATSDPGLSPDEQYF.

CDR3 residues: CASSPHTGELFF. The CDR3, as DNA: TGTGCCAGCAGCCCTCACACCGGGGAGCTGTTTTTT. The rearrangement joins TRBV11-2 to TRBJ2-2; the D is unclear. The CDR3 loop spans 12 amino acids. Trimming took off 5 bases at V and 3 bases at J, with 4 bases between the two ends. Germline values: CDR1 SGHAT, CDR2 FQNNGV.

The chain recombines TRBV5-1 with TRBJ2-1; no clear D. The germline CDR1 and CDR2 sequences are SGHRS and YFSETQ. With 5 bases removed from V and 5 bases from J, the gap between germline ends came to 8 bases. This CDR3 comprises 12 residues. CDR3 loop: CASRSRDNEQFF. DNA for the CDR3: TGCGCCAGCAGATCACGCGACAATGAGCAGTTCTTC.

The CDR3 sequence: CASSEREWGEQFF. The CDR3 DNA reads TGCGCCAGCAGTGAGCGGGAGTGGGGTGAGCAGTTCTTC. The chain has TRBV10-1 and TRBJ2-1; perhaps TRBD2 as D (6 bases). The CDR3 has 13 residues. Trimming removed 2 bases from V and 9 bases from J, with 11 bases in between. Looked up from germline, CDR1 is WNHNN and CDR2 is SYGVQD (reference sequence).